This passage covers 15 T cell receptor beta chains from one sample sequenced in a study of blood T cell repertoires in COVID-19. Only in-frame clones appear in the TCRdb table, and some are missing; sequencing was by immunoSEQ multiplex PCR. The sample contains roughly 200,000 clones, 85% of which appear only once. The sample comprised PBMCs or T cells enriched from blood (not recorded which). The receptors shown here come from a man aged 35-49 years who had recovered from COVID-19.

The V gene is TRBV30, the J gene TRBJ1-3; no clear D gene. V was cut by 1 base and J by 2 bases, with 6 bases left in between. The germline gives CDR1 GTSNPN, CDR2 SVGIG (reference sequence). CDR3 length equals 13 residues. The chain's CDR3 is CAWSAGTGNTIYF. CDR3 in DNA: TGTGCCTGGAGTGCAGGTACTGGAAACACCATATATTTT.

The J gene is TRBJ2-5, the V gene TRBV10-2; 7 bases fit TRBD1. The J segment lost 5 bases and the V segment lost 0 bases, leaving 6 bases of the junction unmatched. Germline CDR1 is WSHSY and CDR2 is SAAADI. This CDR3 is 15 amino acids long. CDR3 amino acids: CASSESKGAGETQYF. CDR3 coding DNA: TGCGCCAGCAGTGAGTCGAAGGGGGCTGGGGAGACCCAGTACTTC.

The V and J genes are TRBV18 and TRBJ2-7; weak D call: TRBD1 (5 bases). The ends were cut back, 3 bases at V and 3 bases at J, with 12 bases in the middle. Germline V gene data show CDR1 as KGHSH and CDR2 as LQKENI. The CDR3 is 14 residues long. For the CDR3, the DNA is TGTGCCAGCTCACCCACGACAGTGTACTACGAGCAGTACTTC. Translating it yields CASSPTTVYYEQYF.

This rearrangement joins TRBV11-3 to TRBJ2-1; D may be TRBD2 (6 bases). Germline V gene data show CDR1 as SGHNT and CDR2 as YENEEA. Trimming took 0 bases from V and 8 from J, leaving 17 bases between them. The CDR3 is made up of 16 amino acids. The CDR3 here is CASSLDGRAGSDEQFF. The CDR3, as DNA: TGTGCCAGCAGCTTAGATGGTAGGGCGGGGAGCGATGAGCAGTTCTTC.

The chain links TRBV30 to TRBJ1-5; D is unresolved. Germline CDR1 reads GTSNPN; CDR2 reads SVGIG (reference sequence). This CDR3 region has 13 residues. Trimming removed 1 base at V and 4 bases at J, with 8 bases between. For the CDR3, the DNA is TGTGCCTGGAGTGACCGGCGGAATCAGCCCCAGCATTTT. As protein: CAWSDRRNQPQHF.

In nucleotides, the CDR3 is TGTGCCTGGGGATCGGGGGGGAGTGAGGGCTACACCTTC. The encoded protein is CAWGSGGSEGYTF. The chain couples TRBV30 to TRBJ1-2; weak D call: TRBD1 (5 bases). In germline, CDR1 is GTSNPN, CDR2 SVGIG (reference sequence). The CDR3 covers 13 residues. Between the trimmed V and J ends, which lost 5 bases and 8 bases, there was a span of 18 bases.

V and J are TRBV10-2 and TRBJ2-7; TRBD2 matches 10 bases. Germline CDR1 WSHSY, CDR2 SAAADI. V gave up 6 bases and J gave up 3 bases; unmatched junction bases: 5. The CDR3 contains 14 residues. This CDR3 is CASSLAGGDYEQYF. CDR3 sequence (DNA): TGCGCCAGCAGCTTAGCGGGAGGAGACTACGAGCAGTACTTC.

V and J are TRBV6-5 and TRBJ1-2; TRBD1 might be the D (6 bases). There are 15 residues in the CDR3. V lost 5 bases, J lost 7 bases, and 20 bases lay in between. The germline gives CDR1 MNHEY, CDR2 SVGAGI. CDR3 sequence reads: CASSPDRSMSSGYTF. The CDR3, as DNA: TGTGCCAGCAGTCCCGACAGGAGTATGTCTAGTGGCTACACCTTC.

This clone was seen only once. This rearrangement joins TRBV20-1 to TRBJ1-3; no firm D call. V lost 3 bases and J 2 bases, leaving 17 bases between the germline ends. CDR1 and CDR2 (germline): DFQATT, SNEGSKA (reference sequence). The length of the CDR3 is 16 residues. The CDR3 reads CSASMETGITGNTIYF. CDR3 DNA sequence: TGCAGTGCTAGTATGGAAACCGGGATTACTGGAAACACCATATATTTT.

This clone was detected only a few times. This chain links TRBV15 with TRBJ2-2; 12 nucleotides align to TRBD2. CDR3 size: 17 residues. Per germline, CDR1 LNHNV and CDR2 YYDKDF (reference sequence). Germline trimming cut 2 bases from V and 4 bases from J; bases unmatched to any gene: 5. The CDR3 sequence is CATSRQLAGGRTGELFF. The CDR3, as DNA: TGTGCCACCAGCAGACAACTAGCGGGAGGCCGCACCGGGGAGCTGTTTTTT.

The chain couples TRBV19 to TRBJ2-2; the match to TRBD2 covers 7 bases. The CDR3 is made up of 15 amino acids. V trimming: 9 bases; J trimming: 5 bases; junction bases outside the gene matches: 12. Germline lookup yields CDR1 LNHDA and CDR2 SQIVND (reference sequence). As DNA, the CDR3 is TGTGCCAGCCGCTGGGGCGGGAGTGGGACCGGGGAGCTGTTTTTT. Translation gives CASRWGGSGTGELFF.

The DNA of the CDR3 is TGTGCCACCAGTGATTTCTTAGCGGGAGGGCAGTTCTTC. Translating it yields CATSDFLAGGQFF. The chain has TRBV24-1 and TRBJ2-1; 10 nucleotides align to TRBD2. The CDR3 runs 13 residues. The germline CDR1 and CDR2 sequences are KGHDR and SFDVKD. The ends lost 1 base at V and 12 bases at J; junction bases unmatched: 2.

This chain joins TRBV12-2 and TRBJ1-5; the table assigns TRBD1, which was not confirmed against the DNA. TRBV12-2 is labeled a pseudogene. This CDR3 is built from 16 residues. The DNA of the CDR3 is TGTGCAAGTCGCTACCGGACAGGATATAGCAATCAGCCCCAGCATTTT. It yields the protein CASRYRTGYSNQPQHF.

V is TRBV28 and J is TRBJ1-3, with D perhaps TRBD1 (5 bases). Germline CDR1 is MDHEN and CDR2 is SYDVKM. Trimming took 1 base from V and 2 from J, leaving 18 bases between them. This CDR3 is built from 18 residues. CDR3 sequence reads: CASSLSPNPGNPGNTIYF. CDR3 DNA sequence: TGTGCCAGCAGTTTATCACCCAACCCAGGGAACCCTGGAAACACCATATATTTT.

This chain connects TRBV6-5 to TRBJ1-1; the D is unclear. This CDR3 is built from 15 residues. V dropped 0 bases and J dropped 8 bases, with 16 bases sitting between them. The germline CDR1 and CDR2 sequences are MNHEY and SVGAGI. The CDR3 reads CASSYSTGRTSEAFF. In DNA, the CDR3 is TGTGCCAGCAGTTACTCGACTGGCAGAACTTCAGAAGCTTTCTTT.